The 17 T cell receptor beta chains reported below all come from one sample, sequenced in a study of T cells in localized non-small cell lung cancer. Here immunoSEQ multiplex PCR was the method, and the copy in TCRdb shows in-frame clones only, minus some. The sample lists roughly 16,000 clones, roughly 85% occurring once. The sample consisted of peripheral blood, taken before any cancer treatment. These receptor sequences come from a woman between 35 and 75 years old with stage I lung adenocarcinoma.

The gene calls are TRBV21-1 and TRBJ2-3; TRBD1, the table's D call, was not compared with the DNA. TRBV21-1 is termed a pseudogene. The CDR3 runs 14 residues. The CDR3 DNA follows: TGTGCCAGCACCGTACACAGGGGGGCAGATACGCAGTATTTT. Amino acids: CASTVHRGADTQYF.

In nucleotides, the CDR3 is TGTGCCAGCAGCCGACAGGCAGAAGCTTTCTTT. Protein: CASSRQAEAFF. The J gene is TRBJ1-1, the V gene TRBV7-9; a weak D match, TRBD1 (6 bases). This CDR3 comprises 11 residues. CDR1 SEHNR and CDR2 FQNEAQ come from the germline V gene (reference sequence). V lost 5 bases and J lost 8, with 9 bases in between.

The CDR3 DNA reads as TGTGCCAGCAGCTTAGCTGTCCAGGGACTAACTAATGAAAAACTGTTTTTT. As protein: CASSLAVQGLTNEKLFF. The chain recombines TRBV7-6 with TRBJ1-4; D might be TRBD1 (5 bases). The ends were cut back, 0 bases at V and 1 base at J, with 12 bases in the middle. The CDR3 length is 17 residues. CDR1 SGHVS and CDR2 FNYEAQ come from the germline V gene.

The chain recombines TRBV7-2 with TRBJ2-5, with 12 bases identical to TRBD2. The CDR3 covers 16 residues. Germline V gene lookup returns CDR1 SGHTA and CDR2 FQGNSA. With 6 bases clipped from V and 4 bases from J, the junction kept 9 bases outside the gene matches. The CDR3 DNA sequence: TGTGCCAGCAGTTTGGGACTAGCGGGTTTCGTAGAGACCCAGTACTTC. It encodes CASSLGLAGFVETQYF. Variable domain in full (rest from reference TRBV7-2 and TRBJ2-5): GAGVSQSPSNKVTEKGKDVELRCDPISGHTALYWYRQSLGQGLEFLIYFQGNSAPDKSGLPSDRFSAERTGGSVSTLTIQRTQQEDSAVYLCASSLGLAGFVETQYFGPGTRLLVL.

The V call is TRBV19, the J call TRBJ1-4; D gene unclear. Trimming took off 0 bases at V and 4 bases at J, with 12 bases between the two ends. This CDR3 spans 16 amino acids. Germline CDR1 and CDR2: LNHDA and SQIVND (reference sequence). CDR3: CASSIEGNSLNEKLFF. The CDR3 nucleotides are TGTGCCAGTAGTATAGAGGGTAACAGCCTTAATGAAAAACTGTTTTTT.

The J gene is TRBJ2-7, the V gene TRBV7-2; 14 nucleotides line up with TRBD2. This CDR3 comprises 13 residues. CDR1 and CDR2 from the germline V gene are SGHTA and FQGNSA. V was clipped by 6 bases and J by 7 bases; unmatched bases: 2. The CDR3 reads CASRGLAGEEQYF. CDR3 bases: TGTGCCAGCAGGGGACTAGCGGGGGAAGAGCAGTACTTC.

The chain's CDR3 is CASSQINTNYGYTF. In DNA form, the CDR3 reads TGTGCCAGCAGCCAGATTAACACTAACTATGGCTACACCTTC. The gene calls are TRBV14 and TRBJ1-2; no clear D. Trimming pared 3 bases from V and 0 bases from J, leaving 8 bases between. The V gene's germline CDR1 is SGHDN and CDR2 FVKESK. The CDR3 covers 14 residues.

V usage is TRBV6-6 and J usage is TRBJ2-7; D is unclear. This CDR3 region has 11 residues. Per the germline V gene, CDR1 is MNHNY and CDR2 is SVGAGI (reference sequence). Trimming shortened V by 2 bases and J by 4 bases, and 3 bases separated the two germline ends. CDR3 sequence (DNA): TGTGCCAGCAGTTACGCTTACGAGCAGTACTTC. Residues: CASSYAYEQYF.

The rearrangement uses TRBV6-4 and TRBJ2-1; 8 nucleotides agree with TRBD1. V shed 2 bases and J 5 bases; nucleotides not matched to a gene: 26. The CDR3 consists of 22 residues. CDR1 and CDR2 (germline): MRHNA, SNTAGT. For the CDR3, the DNA is TGTGCCAGCAGTGACCCACCTTATAATATCCTGACAGGGGATGGGCCGAACAATGAGCAGTTCTTC. Protein sequence: CASSDPPYNILTGDGPNNEQFF.

Comments on this clone: The junction differs from germline at one of its ends, possibly a read error. The chain uses TRBV7-7 and TRBJ2-5, with 7 bases identical to TRBD1. The CDR3 has 14 residues. In germline, CDR1 is SSHAT, CDR2 FNYEAQ (reference sequence). CDR3 protein: CASSFGTVGETQYF. In DNA form, the CDR3 reads TGTGCTAGCAGCTTTGGGACAGTTGGGGAGACCCAGTACTTC.

This clone was found once. The chain has TRBV30 and TRBJ1-2; D gene unclear. V was cut by 2 bases and J by 1 base, with 8 bases left in between. Germline V gene data show CDR1 as GTSNPN and CDR2 as SVGIG (reference sequence). The length of the CDR3 is 13 residues. The CDR3 protein is CAWSNRGNYGYTF. The CDR3, as DNA: TGTGCCTGGAGTAACCGGGGTAACTATGGCTACACCTTC.

The genes are TRBV7-9 and TRBJ1-1; D gene ambiguous. Trimming took off 1 base at V and 5 bases at J, with 8 bases between the two ends. CDR3 length: 13 amino acids. Germline assignment: CDR1 SEHNR and CDR2 FQNEAQ (reference sequence). Written as DNA, the CDR3 is TGTGCCAGCAGCTTAGATCTGGGAACTGAAGCTTTCTTT. Its translation is CASSLDLGTEAFF.

This chain connects TRBV4-1 to TRBJ1-5, with TRBD1 matching 8 bases. The CDR3 has 16 residues. CDR1 and CDR2 from the germline V gene are MGHRA and YSYEKL. Trimming took 4 bases from V and 3 from J; bases not matched to a gene: 8. The CDR3 loop is CASSLGQGIVNQPQHF. Here the CDR3 DNA reads TGCGCCAGCAGCCTCGGACAGGGAATAGTCAATCAGCCCCAGCATTTT.

This clone showed up just once. The V and J genes are TRBV7-2 and TRBJ2-1; D may match TRBD1 or TRBD2 (5 bases each). The CDR3 consists of 17 residues. V shed 4 bases and J shed 4 bases, with 20 bases lying between them. Germline assignment: CDR1 SGHTA and CDR2 FQGNSA. CDR3 sequence: CASSSTGARAAYNEQFF. The DNA of the CDR3 is TGTGCCAGCAGCTCTACCGGGGCCCGGGCGGCATACAATGAGCAGTTCTTC.

The V gene is TRBV4-1, the J gene TRBJ2-1; D unclear. This CDR3 has 14 amino acids. CDR1 is MGHRA and CDR2 is YSYEKL in the germline V gene. With 1 base removed from V and 8 bases from J, the gap between germline ends came to 12 bases. The CDR3 loop is CASSQVSVGYEQFF. In nucleotides, the CDR3 is TGCGCCAGCAGCCAAGTTTCGGTAGGTTATGAGCAGTTCTTC.

The chain recombines TRBV28 with TRBJ2-1; 8 bases are shared with TRBD1. This CDR3 has 13 residues. Unmatched junction bases numbered 6, after V lost 8 bases and J lost 6 bases. The germline V gene has CDR1 MDHEN and CDR2 SYDVKM. The CDR3 protein is CASQGASLNEQFF. The DNA for the CDR3 is TGTGCCAGCCAGGGGGCTAGTCTCAATGAGCAGTTCTTC.

This clone was seen just once. The V gene is TRBV13, the J gene TRBJ1-2; a weak D match, TRBD1 (5 bases). V was pared by 4 bases and J by 0 bases, with 15 bases between. CDR3 length: 16 residues. CDR1 is PRHDT, CDR2 FYEKMQ, per germline (reference sequence). In DNA, the CDR3 is TGTGCCAGCAGCTATGGGTTGTCAGGGTCTAACTATGGCTACACCTTC. Translated: CASSYGLSGSNYGYTF.